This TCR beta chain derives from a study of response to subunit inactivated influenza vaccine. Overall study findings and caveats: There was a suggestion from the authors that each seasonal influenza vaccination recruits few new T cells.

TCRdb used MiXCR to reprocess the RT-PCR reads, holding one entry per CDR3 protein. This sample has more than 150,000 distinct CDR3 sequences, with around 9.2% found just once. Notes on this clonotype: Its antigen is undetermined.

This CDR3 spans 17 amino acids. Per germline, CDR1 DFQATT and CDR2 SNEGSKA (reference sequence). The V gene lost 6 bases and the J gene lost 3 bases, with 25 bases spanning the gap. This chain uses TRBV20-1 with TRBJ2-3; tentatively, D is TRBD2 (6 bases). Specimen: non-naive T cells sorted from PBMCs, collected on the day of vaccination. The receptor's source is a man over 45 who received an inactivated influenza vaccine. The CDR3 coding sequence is TGCAGTGCCCAGGCTGCTAGCTGGAGGGATAGGACAGATACGCAGTATTTT. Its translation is CSAQAASWRDRTDTQYF.